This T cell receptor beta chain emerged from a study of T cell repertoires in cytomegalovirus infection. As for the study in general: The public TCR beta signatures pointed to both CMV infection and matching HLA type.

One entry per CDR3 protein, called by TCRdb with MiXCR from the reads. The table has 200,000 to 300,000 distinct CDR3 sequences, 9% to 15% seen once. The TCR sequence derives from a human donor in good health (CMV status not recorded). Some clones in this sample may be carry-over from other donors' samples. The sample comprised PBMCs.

DNA for the CDR3: TGTGCCAGCAGCGCCGGGGGGCTAACTGAAGCTTTCTTT. Its protein is CASSAGGLTEAFF. The chain has TRBV9 and TRBJ1-1; weak D call: TRBD1 (6 bases). V shed 3 bases and J shed 5 bases, with 11 bases lying between them. This CDR3 is 13 amino acids long. Germline CDR1 is SGDLS and CDR2 is YYNGEE.